This TCR beta chain was captured by sequencing in a study of OX40 agonist ivuxolimab in advanced cancers. Study-wide context: Dose-escalation patients had hepatocellular carcinoma, melanoma, renal cell or head and neck cancer. Two cutaneous melanoma patients and one hepatocellular carcinoma patient, three in all, had partial responses. Whole-study findings and limits: Among the least clonally expanded were partial responders at 0.1-3.0 mg/kg. CD8+ T cells averaged more expanded clones than CD4+.

Libraries were prepared by immunoSEQ multiplex PCR; TCRdb keeps only in-frame clonotypes and omits some of them. The repertoire has about 48,000 clones, about four fifths of them found once; the top ten carry 1.1%. Comments on this clone: Its antigen is unidentified.

Unmatched junction bases numbered 3, after V lost 1 base and J lost 2 bases. Germline V gene lookup returns CDR1 SGHVS and CDR2 FNYEAQ. This CDR3 region has 15 residues. The TCR comes from an adult with an advanced solid tumor such as melanoma, head and neck, liver or kidney cancer. V gene TRBV7-6 combines with J gene TRBJ2-3; TRBD2 agrees at 7 bases. This specimen consisted of CD4+ or CD8+ T cells sorted from blood, obtained in a trial of the OX40 agonist ivuxolimab. The CDR3: CASSLGGGYTDTQYF. The CDR3 DNA reads as TGTGCCAGCAGCTTAGGGGGAGGGTACACAGATACGCAGTATTTT.